The TCR beta chain described here comes from a study of T-cell reconstitution after alpha-beta-depleted transplantation in children. Overall study findings and caveats: It was surviving recipient T cells and thymic progenitors that gave some patients high TCRbeta diversity at day 60. Reports say that about two months after transplant, the alpha-beta T cells came out of several hundred graft clones that had expanded. T-cell counts and diversity at one year following transplant were attributed mainly to newly produced T cells.

Worth noting for this clonotype: Its antigen remains unidentified.

This CDR3 spans 16 amino acids. Germline trimming cut 0 bases from V and 6 bases from J; bases unmatched to any gene: 9. Per germline, CDR1 KGHSH and CDR2 LQKENI. Unique molecular identifiers were built into the TCRbeta library. TCRdb fed the PCR reads into MiXCR, producing one record per CDR3 protein. The data show fewer than 350,000 distinct CDR3 sequences, roughly 8.2% seen once. The receptor's source is a female patient aged 2 to 10 who had a stem cell transplant for Fanconi anemia, so the T cells may come from the graft donor. The gene calls are TRBV18 and TRBJ2-7, with 9 bases aligning to TRBD2. This sample comprised peripheral blood, obtained 360 days after TCRalphabeta/CD19-depleted stem cell transplant. CDR3 nucleotide sequence: TGTGCCAGCTCACCACCAAAGGCTAGCGGGATCGGCGAGCAGTACTTC. Translating gives CASSPPKASGIGEQYF.